This T cell receptor (beta chain) was captured by sequencing in a study of OX40 agonist ivuxolimab in advanced cancers. Study-wide context: Every 2 weeks, ivuxolimab was infused into the patients intravenously at between 0.01 and 10 mg/kg. Study observations and caveats: Clonal expansion from baseline to week 6 occurred in both CD4+ and CD8+ T cells.

This clone appeared a single time. Its antigen remains unknown. Libraries were prepared by immunoSEQ multiplex PCR; TCRdb keeps only in-frame clonotypes and omits some of them. The sample lists 76,000 or so clones, almost 85% occurring once. Systemic immunosuppression or a history of autoimmune disease excluded patients. Blood sampling took place at baseline, cycle 4 day 1, and cycle 7 day 1. The trim removed 7 bases at V and 2 bases at J, leaving 7 bases unmatched. Germline V gene lookup returns CDR1 LNHDA and CDR2 SQIVND (reference sequence). The CDR3 is 15 residues long. Sequencing used CD4+ or CD8+ T cells sorted from blood, obtained in a trial of the OX40 agonist ivuxolimab. The sequence was collected from an adult with an advanced solid tumor such as melanoma, head and neck, liver or kidney cancer. This chain connects TRBV19 to TRBJ1-5; 8 bases match TRBD1. The CDR3 nucleotides are TGTGCCAGTACCCTAACGGACAGGGGCAATCAGCCCCAGCATTTT. Translated, it gives CASTLTDRGNQPQHF.